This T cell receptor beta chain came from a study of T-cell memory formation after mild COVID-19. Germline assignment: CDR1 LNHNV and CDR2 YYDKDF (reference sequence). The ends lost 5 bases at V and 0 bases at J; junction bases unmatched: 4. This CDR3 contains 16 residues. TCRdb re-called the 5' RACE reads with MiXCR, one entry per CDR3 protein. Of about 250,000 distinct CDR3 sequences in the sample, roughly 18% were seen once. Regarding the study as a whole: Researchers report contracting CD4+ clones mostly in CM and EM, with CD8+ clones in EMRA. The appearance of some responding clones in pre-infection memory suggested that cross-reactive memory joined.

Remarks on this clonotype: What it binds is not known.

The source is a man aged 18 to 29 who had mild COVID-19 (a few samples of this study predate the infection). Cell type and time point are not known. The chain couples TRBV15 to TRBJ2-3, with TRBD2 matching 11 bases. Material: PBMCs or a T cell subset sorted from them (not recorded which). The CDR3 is CATSSRLAGSTDTQYF. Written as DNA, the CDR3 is TGTGCCACCAGCTCCCGACTAGCGGGGAGCACAGATACGCAGTATTTT.